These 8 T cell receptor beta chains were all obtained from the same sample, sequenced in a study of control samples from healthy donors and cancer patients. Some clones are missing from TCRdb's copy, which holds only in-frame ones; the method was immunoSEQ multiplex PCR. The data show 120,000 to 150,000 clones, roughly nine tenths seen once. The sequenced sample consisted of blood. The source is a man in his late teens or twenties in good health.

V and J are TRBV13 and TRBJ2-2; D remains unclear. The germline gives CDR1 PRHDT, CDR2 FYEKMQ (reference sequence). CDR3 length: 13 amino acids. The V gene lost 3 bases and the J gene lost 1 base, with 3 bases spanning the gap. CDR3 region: CASSLENTGELFF. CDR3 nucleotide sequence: TGTGCCAGCAGCTTGGAGAACACCGGGGAGCTGTTTTTT.

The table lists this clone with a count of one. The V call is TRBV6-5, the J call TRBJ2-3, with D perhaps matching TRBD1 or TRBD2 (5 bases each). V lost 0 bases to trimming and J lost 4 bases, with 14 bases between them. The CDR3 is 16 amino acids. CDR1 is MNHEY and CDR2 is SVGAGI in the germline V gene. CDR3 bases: TGTGCCAGCAGTTACTCTGGGACCTCACTCCCAGATACGCAGTATTTT. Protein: CASSYSGTSLPDTQYF.

For the CDR3, the DNA is TGTGCCAGCAGTTACCAAGGGTCCCAGCCCCAGCATTTT. Its translation is CASSYQGSQPQHF. The V call is TRBV28, the J call TRBJ1-5; unclear D gene. V lost 4 bases and J lost 7, with 11 bases in between. Germline V CDR1 and CDR2: MDHEN, SYDVKM. CDR3 length equals 13 residues.

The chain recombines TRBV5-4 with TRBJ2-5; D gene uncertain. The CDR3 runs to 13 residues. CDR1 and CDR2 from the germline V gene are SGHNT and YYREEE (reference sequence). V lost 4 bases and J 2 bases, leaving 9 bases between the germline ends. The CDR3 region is CASSRTGQETQYF. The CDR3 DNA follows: TGTGCCAGCAGCCGCACTGGGCAAGAGACCCAGTACTTC.

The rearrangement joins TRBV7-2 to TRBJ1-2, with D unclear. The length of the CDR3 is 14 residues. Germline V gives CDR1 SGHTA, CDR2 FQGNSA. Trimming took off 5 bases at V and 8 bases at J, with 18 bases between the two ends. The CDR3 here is CASSPTVFGGGYTF. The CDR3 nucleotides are TGTGCCAGCAGCCCAACGGTATTTGGTGGAGGCTACACCTTC.

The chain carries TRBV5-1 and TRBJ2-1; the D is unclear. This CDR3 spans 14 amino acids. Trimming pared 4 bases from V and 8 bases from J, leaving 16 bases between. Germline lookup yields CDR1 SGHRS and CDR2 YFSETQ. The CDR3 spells CASSPQVPMDEQFF. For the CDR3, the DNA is TGCGCCAGCAGCCCCCAGGTCCCCATGGATGAGCAGTTCTTC.

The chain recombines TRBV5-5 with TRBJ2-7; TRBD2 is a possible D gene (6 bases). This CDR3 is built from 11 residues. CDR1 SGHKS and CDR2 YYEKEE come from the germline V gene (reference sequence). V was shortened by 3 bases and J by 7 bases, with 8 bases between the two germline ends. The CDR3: CASSWDSEQYF. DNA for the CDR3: TGTGCCAGCAGCTGGGACTCGGAGCAGTACTTC. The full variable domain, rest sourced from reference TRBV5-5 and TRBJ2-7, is DAGVTQSPTHLIKTRGQQVTLRCSPISGHKSVSWYQQVLGQGPQFIFQYYEKEERGRGNFPDRFSARQFPNYSSELNVNALLLGDSALYLCASSWDSEQYFGPGTRLTVT.

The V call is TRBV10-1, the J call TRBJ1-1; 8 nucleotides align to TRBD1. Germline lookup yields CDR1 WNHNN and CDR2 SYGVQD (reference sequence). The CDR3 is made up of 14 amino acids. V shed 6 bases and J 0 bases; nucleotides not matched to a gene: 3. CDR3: CASSVDRVNTEAFF. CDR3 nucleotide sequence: TGCGCCAGCAGCGTGGACAGGGTGAACACTGAAGCTTTCTTT.